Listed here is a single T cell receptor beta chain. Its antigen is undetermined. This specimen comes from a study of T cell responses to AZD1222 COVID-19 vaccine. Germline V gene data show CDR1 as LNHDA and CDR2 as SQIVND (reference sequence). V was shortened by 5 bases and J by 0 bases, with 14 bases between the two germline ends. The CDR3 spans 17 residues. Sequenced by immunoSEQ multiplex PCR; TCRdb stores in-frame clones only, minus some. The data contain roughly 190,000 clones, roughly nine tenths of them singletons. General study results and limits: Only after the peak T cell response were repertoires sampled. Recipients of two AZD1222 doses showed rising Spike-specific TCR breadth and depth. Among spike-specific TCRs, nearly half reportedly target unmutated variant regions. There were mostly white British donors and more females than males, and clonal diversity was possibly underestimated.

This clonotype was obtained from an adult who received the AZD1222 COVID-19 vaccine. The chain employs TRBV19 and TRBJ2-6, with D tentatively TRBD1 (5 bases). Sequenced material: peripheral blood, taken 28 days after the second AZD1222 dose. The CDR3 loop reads CASSRQGLSSGANVLTF. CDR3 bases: TGTGCCAGTAGTCGGCAGGGCCTATCCTCTGGGGCCAACGTCCTGACTTTC. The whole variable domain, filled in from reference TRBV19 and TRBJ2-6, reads DGGITQSPKYLFRKEGQNVTLSCEQNLNHDAMYWYRQDPGQGLRLIYYSQIVNDFQKGDIAEGYSVSREKKESFPLTVTSAQKNPTAFYLCASSRQGLSSGANVLTFGAGSRLTVL.